A selection of T cell receptor beta chains follows, all from one sample in a study of blood T cell repertoires in COVID-19. The repertoire was sequenced with immunoSEQ multiplex PCR; TCRdb's copy has only in-frame clones and lacks some. The sample shows 260,000 or so clones, 65% to 90% of them seen only once. Material: PBMCs or T cells enriched from blood (not recorded which). Every receptor here comes from a man in his late teens or twenties who had recovered from COVID-19. Both conserved end residues are part of each CDR3. The order of the fields is V gene, J gene, CDR3 protein.

TRBV6-5,TRBJ1-1,CASSYAEPNTEAFF
TRBV10-3,TRBJ1-1,CAISERGGGNTEAFF
TRBV30,TRBJ1-5,CAWGTGGFQPQHF
TRBV10-2,TRBJ1-1,CASSDLRANTEAFF
TRBV6-5,TRBJ2-2,CATGTSGSGGELFF
TRBV2,TRBJ1-5,CASRDGTGYSNQPQHF
TRBV29-1,TRBJ1-5,CSVVRDKSNQPQHF
TRBV29-1,TRBJ2-5,CSVEGDRQQGSETQYF
TRBV28,TRBJ1-1,CASSFGWGQNTEAFF
TRBV18,TRBJ1-1,CASSPTGYPNTEAFF
TRBV11-2,TRBJ1-6,CASSASGSSYNSPLHF
TRBV30,TRBJ1-4,CAWSVQGSNEKLFF
TRBV7-9,TRBJ2-5,CASSLFASGGWTQETQYF
TRBV7-3,TRBJ2-3,CASSLAGLKTDTQYF
TRBV29-1,TRBJ2-3,CSHPSPSTDTQYF
TRBV5-1,TRBJ1-5,CASSLGENNQPQHF
TRBV5-5,TRBJ2-1,CASDSLAGYNEQFF
TRBV30,TRBJ1-1,CAWSRQGAGRAFF
TRBV6-6,TRBJ1-3,CASRPQARGNTIYF
TRBV29-1,TRBJ2-7,CSVAGYGVYEQYF
TRBV11-3,TRBJ2-2,CASQLFAIGRKHTGELFF
TRBV20-1,TRBJ1-2,CSASRTGQGYTF
TRBV5-1,TRBJ1-2,CASSLETANYGYTF
TRBV5-1,TRBJ2-7,CASSPGPRGINEQYF
TRBV5-1,TRBJ1-4,CASSGTGERLEKLFF
TRBV7-2,TRBJ1-5,CASSFSGDGGPQHF
TRBV18,TRBJ2-3,CASSPASPGLAGADTQYF
TRBV4-2,TRBJ1-2,CASSQQGADGYTF
TRBV12-3/TRBV12-4,TRBJ1-2,CASSRGGHGYTF
TRBV24-1,TRBJ2-1,CATSSWRNEQFF
TRBV3-1/TRBV3-2,TRBJ1-1,CASSHGQGAGYGTEAFF
TRBV24-1,TRBJ1-1,CATSDVGGDGAFF
TRBV7-8,TRBJ2-3,CASSTVAGGNTDTQYF
TRBV20-1,TRBJ2-5,CSASLGAFETQYF
TRBV20-1,TRBJ1-6,CSASPGTGGNSPLHF
TRBV19,TRBJ2-7,CASSPRERGPTYEQYF